Listed here are 24 T cell receptor beta chains from one sample, sequenced in a study of tumor-infiltrating lymphocytes in primary liver carcinoma. Co-extracting RNA and DNA was done with about 20-33 mg of unsorted bulk tissue as input. The input was around 500 ng total RNA; TCR beta cDNA was made from it with a constant-region primer. Slightly modified ARM-PCR served as the procedure for the TCR beta libraries. These libraries came from three rounds of nested multiplex PCR. With TRBV1-TRBV30 forward primers and a C-beta reverse primer, the first two PCR rounds were run for around 10 cycles each. TCRdb ran MiXCR on the multiplex PCR reads and lists one entry per CDR3 protein. The table lists more than 40,000 distinct CDR3 sequences, around 64% of them singletons. The sequenced sample was liver tumor tissue from sampling region 5. The subset denotes: tumor region T5, tumor centre. The receptors come from a man aged 40-55 years with primary liver carcinoma and hepatitis B virus infection.

This clonotype was counted many times. The V and J genes are TRBV14 and TRBJ1-4; possible D gene TRBD1, 6 bases. V shed 3 bases and J shed 4 bases, with 15 bases lying between them. From germline, CDR1 is SGHDN and CDR2 FVKESK. The CDR3 length is 16 residues. The CDR3 bases are TGTGCCAGCAGCCAGGAACCGGGACACTTTAATGAAAAACTGTTTTTT. Amino acids: CASSQEPGHFNEKLFF.

DNA for the CDR3: TGTGCCAGCAGCCCAGTCCGGAGCCAGACCTACGAGCAGTACTTC. Its protein is CASSPVRSQTYEQYF. This rearrangement joins TRBV11-2 to TRBJ2-7; the D is unclear. This CDR3 spans 15 amino acids. Trimming took 5 bases from V and 2 from J, leaving 16 bases between them. Germline V gene sequence: CDR1 SGHAT, CDR2 FQNNGV.

Details on this clonotype: A junction boundary mismatches the germline segment, possibly from a read error. The CDR3 DNA is TGTGTCAGCAGCCCGATTTGGGGAAGGGTGAAAAAACTGTTTTTT. Its translation is CVSSPIWGRVKKLFF. This chain joins TRBV7-9 and TRBJ1-4; D is undetermined. Germline CDR1 SEHNR, CDR2 FQNEAQ (reference sequence). The CDR3 has 15 amino acids.

Details on this clonotype: The junction and the germline gene differ at one end; a read error may be behind it. V usage is TRBV10-1 and J usage is TRBJ2-5, with 10 nucleotides matching TRBD2. This CDR3 comprises 16 residues. Germline lookup yields CDR1 WNHNN and CDR2 SYGVQD (reference sequence). CDR3 region: CASTESSGRSLETQYF. The CDR3 DNA is TGCGCCAGCACTGAGTCTAGCGGGAGAAGTCTGGAGACCCAGTACTTC.

Worth noting for this clonotype: Here the CDR3 omits its conserved ending phenylalanine or tryptophan, so a read error is the likely source. V gene TRBV7-2 combines with J gene TRBJ2-7; 13 positions agree with TRBD2. The trim removed 5 bases at V and 1 base at J, leaving 2 bases unmatched. The length of the CDR3 is 15 residues. The V gene's germline CDR1 is SGHTA and CDR2 FQGNSA. CDR3 DNA: TGTGCCAGCAGCGTGGGACTAGCGGGATCCTACGAGCAGTACCTC. This codes for CASSVGLAGSYEQYL.

Comment on this clonotype: A much bigger clone sits one base away, suggesting this may be a read error. The rearrangement links TRBV20-1 to TRBJ2-7; 11 nucleotides agree with TRBD1. Germline V gene sequence: CDR1 DFQATT, CDR2 SNEGSKA (reference sequence). The CDR3 spans 15 residues. The CDR3 loop reads CSAALGTGGVGEQHF. Written as DNA, the CDR3 is TGCAGTGCTGCGCTCGGGACAGGGGGGGTAGGCGAGCAGCACTTC.

This clonotype was observed once. Germline and junction disagree at one end, which may indicate a read error. The rearrangement uses TRBV6-5 and TRBJ1-6, with 7 positions matching TRBD1. Germline V gene data show CDR1 as MNHEY and CDR2 as SVGAGI. The CDR3 totals 18 residues. CDR3 loop: CASSYFSGGGSYNSALHF. The CDR3 coding sequence is TGTGCTAGCAGTTACTTTTCGGGAGGGGGCTCCTATAATTCAGCCCTCCACTTT.

Remarks on this clonotype: The conserved closing phenylalanine or tryptophan is absent in this CDR3, likely reflecting a read error. The chain is built from TRBV11-2 and TRBJ2-5; TRBD2 might be the D (5 bases). The germline V gene encodes CDR1 SGHAT and CDR2 FQNNGV. The CDR3 totals 14 residues. The CDR3 DNA follows: TGTGCAAGCAGCTCGACGGGGATATTCTTGTCCCAGTACCTC. As protein: CASSSTGIFLSQYL.

Remarks on this clonotype: Compared with germline, one end of the junction differs, possibly owing to a read error. This chain joins TRBV5-1 and TRBJ2-3, with TRBD2 identical over 12 bases. CDR1 is SGHRS and CDR2 is YFSETQ in the germline V gene. This CDR3 is built from 15 residues. The CDR3 is CPSSLLAGGTDTRYF. The DNA for the CDR3 is TGCCCCAGCAGCTTACTAGCGGGAGGCACAGATACGCGGTATTTT. Looking up the rest from reference TRBV5-1 and TRBJ2-3 gives the full variable domain: KAGVTQTPRYLIKTRGQQVTLSCSPISGHRSVSWYQQTPGQGLQFLFEYFSETQRNKGNFPGRFSGRQFSNSRSEMNVSTLELGDSALYLCPSSLLAGGTDTRYFGPGTRLTVL.

Worth noting for this clonotype: The germline gene is not matched at one end of the junction; a read error may be the cause. This chain joins TRBV29-1 and TRBJ2-5, with a possible D match to TRBD2 (6 bases). CDR1 and CDR2 (germline): SQVTM, ANQGSEA. This CDR3 is built from 13 residues. CDR3 in amino acids: CSVGGLSKETQYF. In DNA, the CDR3 is TGCAGCGTTGGGGGACTTAGCAAAGAGACTCAGTACTTC.

Remarks on this clonotype: Since a much larger clone is just one base distant, this may be a read error. The chain joins TRBV28 to TRBJ2-1, with a possible D match to TRBD1 (5 bases). The CDR3 has 13 residues. The V and J ends lost 8 bases and 5 bases respectively, with 13 bases between them. CDR1 and CDR2 (germline): MDHEN, SYDVKM. The CDR3 DNA follows: TGTGCCAGCGTTCTTGACAGTCACAATGAGCAGTTCTTC. This translates into CASVLDSHNEQFF.

On this clonotype itself: Relative to the germline gene, one junction end is altered; a read error may explain this. V and J are TRBV4-2 and TRBJ1-1; tentatively, D is TRBD1 (5 bases). CDR1 LGHNA and CDR2 YNFKEQ come from the germline V gene. There are 17 residues in the CDR3. CDR3 amino acids: CASSQDHCRALNTEAFF. The CDR3 nucleotides are TGTGCTAGCAGCCAAGATCACTGCAGGGCATTGAACACTGAAGCTTTCTTT.

This clonotype was found many times. The chain has TRBV6-5 and TRBJ2-7; 10 nucleotides agree with TRBD2. From germline, CDR1 is MNHEY and CDR2 SVGAGI. This CDR3 is built from 13 residues. J lost 1 base, V lost 11 bases, and 5 bases had no gene match. CDR3 residues: CAARTSGSYEQYF. DNA for the CDR3: TGTGCCGCGCGGACTAGCGGTTCCTACGAGCAGTACTTC.

Of note for this clonotype: Since a much larger clone is just one base distant, this may be a read error. Here the CDR3 omits its conserved ending phenylalanine or tryptophan, so a read error is the likely source. CDR3 amino acids: CANITQENTEAFS. CDR3 DNA sequence: TGTGCCAACATCACACAGGAGAACACTGAAGCTTTCTCT. This rearrangement joins TRBV6-5 to TRBJ1-1, with D perhaps TRBD1 (5 bases). Trimming cost V 10 bases and J 1 base, with 13 bases left between them. The CDR3 contains 13 residues. Germline V CDR1 and CDR2: MNHEY, SVGAGI.

This clonotype appeared a single time. An end of the junction differs from the germline gene, which may be a read error. This chain joins TRBV11-1 and TRBJ2-1; 9 bases align to TRBD2. CDR1 is SGHAT, CDR2 FQDESV, per germline (reference sequence). The CDR3 contains 19 residues. CDR3 coding DNA: TGTGCCAGCAGCTTGGATCAGCGGGAGGTGTTCAGCTCCTACAATGAGCGGTTCTTC. Translated, it gives CASSLDQREVFSSYNERFF.

A word on this clonotype: The junction shows a germline mismatch at one end, possibly a read error. The gene calls are TRBV6-5 and TRBJ2-5; D is uncertain. Germline CDR1 and CDR2: MNHEY and SVGAGI. The CDR3 runs 14 residues. The CDR3 DNA follows: TGTGCCAGCAGTTACCGTACTACGGAAGAGACTCAGTACTTC. It translates to CASSYRTTEETQYF.

In regard to this clonotype: The germline gene is not matched at one end of the junction; a read error may be the cause. The V gene is TRBV4-1, the J gene TRBJ2-1; D remains ambiguous. Germline V gene data show CDR1 as MGHRA and CDR2 as YSYEKL. This CDR3 has 17 residues. The CDR3 spells CATSHDRPGSSYNEQFF. DNA for the CDR3: TGCGCCACCAGCCACGATAGGCCGGGTAGCTCCTACAATGAGCAGTTCTTC.

To note about this clonotype: A much larger clone differs by one base, so this may be a read error. The chain uses TRBV30 and TRBJ2-1, with 10 bases identical to TRBD2. Germline lookup yields CDR1 GTSNPN and CDR2 SVGIG (reference sequence). The CDR3 loop spans 15 amino acids. The CDR3 protein is CARSPLAGSYNEQFF. In DNA, the CDR3 is TGTGCCCGGAGCCCACTAGCGGGGTCCTACAATGAGCAGTTCTTC.

About this clonotype: The DNA is left out, because the CDR3 cannot be placed on it with certainty; the CDR3 is given as TCRdb lists it. CDR3 in amino acids: CASSLVGQGSERFF. V gene TRBV11-3 combines with J gene TRBJ2-1; TRBD1, the table's D call, was not compared with the DNA. Germline CDR1 reads SGHNT; CDR2 reads YENEEA. The CDR3 is 14 residues long, counting both termini.

The chain has TRBV20-1 and TRBJ1-3; D might be TRBD1 (6 bases). The germline V and J ends were trimmed by 3 bases and 2 bases, with 20 bases remaining between them. CDR1 and CDR2 (germline): DFQATT, SNEGSKA (reference sequence). The CDR3 totals 17 residues. The CDR3 nucleotides read TGCAGTGCTAGTCTTGTGGGTGGGACACGGACTGGAAACACCATATATTTT. It is translated as CSASLVGGTRTGNTIYF.

To note about this clonotype: At one end, the junction sequence differs from germline, possibly due to a read error. The chain joins TRBV11-2 to TRBJ2-2; 10 nucleotides match TRBD2. CDR1 and CDR2 from the germline V gene are SGHAT and FQNNGV. The CDR3 is 15 amino acids. The CDR3 loop is CVNSPSGRGTGDLFF. CDR3 coding DNA: TGTGTCAACAGCCCAAGCGGGAGGGGTACCGGGGATCTGTTTTTT.

This clonotype occurred once. V and J are TRBV11-2 and TRBJ2-2; 13 bases line up with TRBD2. This CDR3 is built from 16 residues. Trimming at V came to 7 bases and at J to 14 bases, leaving 16 bases not matched to a gene. Germline lookup yields CDR1 SGHAT and CDR2 FQNNGV. The CDR3 coding sequence is TGTGCCAGCAACACTAGCGGGAGGGCGAACACCGGGAAACTGTTTTTT. It specifies CASNTSGRANTGKLFF.

This clonotype showed up many times. The gene calls are TRBV12-3 or TRBV12-4 and TRBJ2-7, with 9 bases aligning to TRBD1. V shed 4 bases, J shed 7 bases, and the junction held 14 bases outside the gene matches. This CDR3 spans 16 amino acids. The CDR3 nucleotides are TGTGCCAGCAGTTCACCCGAGACAGGGGGTCATCGGGAGCAGTACTTC. Translation gives CASSSPETGGHREQYF.

As regards this clonotype: Relative to the germline gene, one junction end is altered; a read error may explain this. The chain has TRBV11-2 and TRBJ2-7, with D possibly TRBD2 on 6 matching bases. The CDR3 covers 15 residues. CDR1 and CDR2 (germline): SGHAT, FQNNGV. The CDR3 loop is CASSSTGEDSYGQYF. CDR3 sequence (DNA): TGTGCCAGCAGCTCGACTGGGGAGGACTCCTACGGGCAGTACTTC.